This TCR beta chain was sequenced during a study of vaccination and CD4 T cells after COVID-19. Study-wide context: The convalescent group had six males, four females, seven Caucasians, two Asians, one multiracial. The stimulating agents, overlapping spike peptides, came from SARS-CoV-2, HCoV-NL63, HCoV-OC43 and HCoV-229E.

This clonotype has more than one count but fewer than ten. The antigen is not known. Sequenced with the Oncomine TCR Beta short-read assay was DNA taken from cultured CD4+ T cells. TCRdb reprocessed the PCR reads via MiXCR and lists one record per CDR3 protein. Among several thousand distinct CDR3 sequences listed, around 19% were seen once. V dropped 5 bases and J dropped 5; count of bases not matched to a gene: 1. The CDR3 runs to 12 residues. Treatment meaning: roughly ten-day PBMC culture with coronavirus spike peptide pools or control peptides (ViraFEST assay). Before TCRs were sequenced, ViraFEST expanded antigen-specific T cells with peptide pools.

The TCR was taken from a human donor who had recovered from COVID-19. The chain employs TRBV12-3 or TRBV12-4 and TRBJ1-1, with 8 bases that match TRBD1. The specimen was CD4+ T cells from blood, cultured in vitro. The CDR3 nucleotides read TGTGCCAGCAGTCGGACAGGGACTGAAGCTTTCTTT. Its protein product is CASSRTGTEAFF.